The entry that follows covers one T cell receptor beta chain sequence. Its target is not known. CDR1 is SGDLS and CDR2 is YYNGEE in the germline V gene. The CDR3 consists of 17 residues. Trimming removed 2 bases from V and 0 bases from J; junction bases left unmatched: 6. One entry per CDR3 protein results from TCRdb running MiXCR on the 5' RACE reads. The sample records a few hundred thousand distinct CDR3 sequences, roughly 20% being singletons. This sample is drawn from a study of T-cell memory formation after mild COVID-19. Study information: There were largely donor-specific TCR clusters. Notes on the study in general: Among clones peaking at day 37 in the second wave, SARS-CoV-2 specificity remained unconfirmed. Contracting clones, day 15 to 85, had balanced CD4/CD8, and later expanders favored CD4+. Pre-infection memory carried some responding clones, suggesting that cross-reactive memory joined.

The rearrangement links TRBV9 to TRBJ2-2; 8 bases fit TRBD1. The material sequenced was PBMCs or a T cell subset sorted from them (not recorded which). The sequence derives from an adult woman who had mild COVID-19 (a few samples of this study predate the infection). Cell type and time point are not known. The CDR3 nucleotides read TGTGCCAGCAGCGTCGCGGACAGGGTCGCGAACACCGGGGAGCTGTTTTTT. Translation: CASSVADRVANTGELFF.